This T cell receptor (beta chain) was sequenced in a study of Graves' ophthalmopathy and Graves' hyperthyroidism. General study findings and limits: A roughly 81% specificity and around 86% sensitivity were achieved by a 13-signature model that separated ophthalmopathy from stable hyperthyroidism. Among expanded thyroid clonotypes above 0.001 frequency, most also occurred in blood.

J was trimmed by 3 bases and V by 5 bases; bases with no gene match: 0. CDR1 and CDR2 (germline): SEHNR, FQNEAQ (reference sequence). CDR3 length: 12 residues. Hyperthyroidism patients, all newly diagnosed, had under 2 months' duration and ages of 18 to 65. Ineligible for inclusion were patients with other autoimmune diseases, uncontrolled infections, pregnancy or lactation. This clonotype showed up many times. Its antigen is unknown. Amplification targeted the TCR beta CDR3 regions, with RNA transcripts as the source material. After a first-round RT-PCR with HTBI primers, a second-round multiplex PCR was run. TCRdb re-called the multiplex PCR reads with MiXCR, one entry per CDR3 protein. The sample has 560,000 or so distinct CDR3 sequences, about 35% seen once.

Material for sequencing was peripheral blood or thyroid tissue (not recorded which). The V and J genes are TRBV7-9 and TRBJ2-7; 8 bases fit TRBD2. This TCR was sampled from an adult man with Graves' hyperthyroidism. CDR3 region: CASSAGGYEQYF. CDR3 nucleotide sequence: TGTGCCAGCAGCGCGGGGGGCTACGAGCAGTACTTC.